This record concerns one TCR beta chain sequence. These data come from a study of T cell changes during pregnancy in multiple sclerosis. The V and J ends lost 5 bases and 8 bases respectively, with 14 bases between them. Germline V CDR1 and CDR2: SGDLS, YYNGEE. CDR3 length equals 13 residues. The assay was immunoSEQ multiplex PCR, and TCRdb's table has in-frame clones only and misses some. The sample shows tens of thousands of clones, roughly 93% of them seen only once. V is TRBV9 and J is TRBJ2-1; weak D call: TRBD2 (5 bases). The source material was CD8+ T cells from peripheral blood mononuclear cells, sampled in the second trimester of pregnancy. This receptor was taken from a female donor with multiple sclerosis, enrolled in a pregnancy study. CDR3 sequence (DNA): TGTGCCAGCAGGGGCATATCGAGGGATGAGCAGTTCTTC. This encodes CASRGISRDEQFF.